Sequencing of this T cell receptor (beta chain) was carried out in a study of control samples from healthy donors and cancer patients. The table lists this clone with a few counts. The data were produced by immunoSEQ multiplex PCR, yet TCRdb's version contains in-frame clones alone and is incomplete. In the table there are about 140,000 clones, about 89% of which are singletons. CDR3 length: 15 amino acids. Trimming removed 0 bases at V and 8 bases at J, with 11 bases between. Germline CDR1 and CDR2: MGHRA and YSYEKL. The chain is built from TRBV4-1 and TRBJ1-6; D call uncertain. This TCR was sampled from a man aged 18 to 29 in good health. The source material was blood. The CDR3 is CASSQDPNPDSPLHF. Here the CDR3 DNA reads TGCGCCAGCAGCCAAGACCCGAATCCAGATTCACCCCTCCACTTT.